These 28 T cell receptor beta chains were all obtained from the same sample, sequenced in a study of cytomegalovirus exposure and HLA in healthy donors. Primers: 60 Vbeta forward and 13 Jbeta reverse. Assay: immunoSEQ multiplex PCR; the TCRdb copy retains only in-frame clones and omits some. Here the sample spans fewer than 110,000 clones, 60% to 75% being singletons. Sequenced: PBMCs. The receptors stem from a man aged 50-60 years in good health and CMV-seronegative.

In its sample, this clone was seen a few times. V gene TRBV18 combines with J gene TRBJ1-1, with D possibly matching TRBD1 (5 bases). Trimming stripped 6 bases from V and 1 base from J, with 9 bases between. The CDR3 sequence is 13 residues long. Germline-derived CDR1 and CDR2 are KGHSH and LQKENI. CDR3 DNA: TGTGCCAGCTCGCCCCAGGGGAACACTGAAGCTTTCTTT. Its translation is CASSPQGNTEAFF.

The V gene is TRBV12-5, the J gene TRBJ2-3, with 8 bases fitting TRBD2. V lost 4 bases to trimming and J lost 4 bases; unmatched junction nucleotides: 4. CDR3 length: 14 amino acids. Per the germline V gene, CDR1 is LGHNT and CDR2 is FRNRAP. CDR3 coding DNA: TGTGCTAGTGGTTCCACGGGAGGGTCAGATACGCAGTATTTT. Translation gives CASGSTGGSDTQYF.

V and J are TRBV2 and TRBJ1-5, with D maybe TRBD1 (5 bases). Between the trimmed V and J ends, which lost 7 bases and 1 base, there was a span of 11 bases. Germline values: CDR1 SNHLY, CDR2 FYNNEI. The CDR3 is 14 amino acids. CDR3 sequence: CASTETASNQPQHF. CDR3 nucleotide sequence: TGTGCCAGCACTGAGACAGCGAGCAATCAGCCCCAGCATTTT.

V and J are TRBV5-8 and TRBJ2-5, with 13 bases fitting TRBD2. The CDR3 consists of 17 residues. The V gene's germline CDR1 is SGHTS and CDR2 YDEGEE. Germline trimming cut 1 base from V and 5 bases from J; bases unmatched to any gene: 8. DNA of the CDR3: TGTGCCAGCAGCTTGAGAGGACTAGCGGGAGTAGTGGAGACCCAGTACTTC. This gives the protein CASSLRGLAGVVETQYF.

This chain links TRBV30 with TRBJ2-1; 7 bases agree with TRBD2. The CDR3 consists of 12 residues. CDR1 GTSNPN and CDR2 SVGIG come from the germline V gene (reference sequence). Trimming took 4 bases from V and 9 from J; bases not matched to a gene: 6. CDR3 sequence (DNA): TGTGCCTGGAAGGGGAGCGGGGCTGAGCAGTTCTTC. This sequence encodes CAWKGSGAEQFF.

This chain joins TRBV28 and TRBJ2-3; 12 nucleotides match TRBD2. CDR1 MDHEN and CDR2 SYDVKM come from the germline V gene. The CDR3 is 15 amino acids. V gave up 7 bases and J gave up 3 bases; unmatched junction bases: 5. Here the CDR3 DNA reads TGTGCCAGCACCGAACTAGCGGGGGGAACAGATACGCAGTATTTT. Its translation: CASTELAGGTDTQYF.

This chain uses TRBV7-9 with TRBJ2-7, with D perhaps matching TRBD2 (6 bases). CDR1 and CDR2 from the germline V gene are SEHNR and FQNEAQ (reference sequence). With 8 bases removed from V and 4 bases from J, the gap between germline ends came to 12 bases. The CDR3 is made up of 12 amino acids. This CDR3 reads CASGSLAYEQYF. The CDR3 DNA reads TGTGCCAGCGGGTCGCTAGCGTACGAGCAGTACTTC.

The V gene is TRBV30, the J gene TRBJ2-4, with 7 positions matching TRBD2. Germline lookup yields CDR1 GTSNPN and CDR2 SVGIG (reference sequence). The CDR3 extends over 12 amino acids. Here the CDR3 reads CAGGGTKNIQYF. CDR3 nucleotide sequence: TGTGCGGGGGGAGGGACCAAAAACATTCAGTACTTC.

This clone was found a few times. V usage is TRBV15 and J usage is TRBJ1-2; D uncertain. V was pared by 1 base and J by 4 bases, with 13 bases between. The CDR3 runs to 15 residues. From germline, CDR1 is LNHNV and CDR2 YYDKDF (reference sequence). The CDR3 nucleotides read TGTGCCACCAGCAGAGGAGAGGGCAACGCCTATGGCTACACCTTC. Its translation: CATSRGEGNAYGYTF.

The V and J genes are TRBV12-5 and TRBJ1-2; TRBD1 might be the D (5 bases). With 2 bases removed from V and 2 bases from J, the gap between germline ends came to 12 bases. CDR1 and CDR2 from the germline V gene are LGHNT and FRNRAP. The CDR3 sequence is 15 residues long. CDR3 sequence (DNA): TGTGCTAGTGGTTTGCTGGGGGGGAACAACTATGGCTACACCTTC. This gives the protein CASGLLGGNNYGYTF.

This rearrangement joins TRBV29-1 to TRBJ2-6, with TRBD2 matching over 7 bases. This CDR3 is 15 amino acids long. Germline V gene lookup returns CDR1 SQVTM and CDR2 ANQGSEA. V shed 4 bases, J shed 2 bases, and the junction held 5 bases outside the gene matches. CDR3 amino acids: CSVVSGRAGANVLTF. CDR3 DNA sequence: TGCAGCGTTGTTTCGGGGAGGGCTGGGGCCAACGTCCTGACTTTC.

The chain combines TRBV29-1 with TRBJ1-2, with D hard to call. The germline V gene has CDR1 SQVTM and CDR2 ANQGSEA. The germline V and J ends were trimmed by 6 bases and 4 bases, with 18 bases remaining between them. This CDR3 has 14 residues. This chain's CDR3 is CSVGLDKASYGYTF. Here the CDR3 DNA reads TGCAGCGTGGGCCTCGACAAGGCGAGCTATGGCTACACCTTC.

The chain is built from TRBV5-6 and TRBJ2-1, with TRBD2 matching 7 bases. Per germline, CDR1 SGHDT and CDR2 YYEEEE. The CDR3 runs 15 residues. V gave up 7 bases and J gave up 0 bases; unmatched junction bases: 7. The CDR3 bases are TGTGCCAGCGTTGGGGGAGGGCCCTCCTACAATGAGCAGTTCTTC. Its translation is CASVGGGPSYNEQFF.

This chain joins TRBV28 and TRBJ2-4; D possibly corresponds to TRBD1 (6 bases). Trimming removed 5 bases from V and 7 bases from J, with 12 bases in between. The CDR3 totals 13 residues. CDR1 is MDHEN, CDR2 SYDVKM, per germline. DNA for the CDR3: TGTGCCAGCAGTACAGGGCATGTGAACATTCAGTACTTC. Its protein product is CASSTGHVNIQYF.

This clone was counted a few times. The chain employs TRBV28 and TRBJ1-1, with D unclear. The CDR3 spans 14 residues. The V end was cut by 2 bases, the J end by 3 bases, with 10 bases between. The germline V gene encodes CDR1 MDHEN and CDR2 SYDVKM. CDR3 coding DNA: TGTGCCAGCAGTTTAGTGTCCAGATACACTGAAGCTTTCTTT. Translating gives CASSLVSRYTEAFF.

The gene calls are TRBV5-1 and TRBJ1-4; a weak D match, TRBD1 (6 bases). The CDR3 covers 16 residues. Germline V gives CDR1 SGHRS, CDR2 YFSETQ. Trimming cost V 0 bases and J 0 bases, with 9 bases left between them. This chain's CDR3 is CASSLGGGSTNEKLFF. For the CDR3, the DNA is TGCGCCAGCAGCTTGGGAGGGGGTTCAACTAATGAAAAACTGTTTTTT.

This rearrangement joins TRBV28 to TRBJ2-7; D unclear. Germline lookup yields CDR1 MDHEN and CDR2 SYDVKM. This CDR3 is 13 amino acids long. The germline V and J ends were trimmed by 1 base and 4 bases, with 8 bases remaining between them. The CDR3 DNA sequence: TGTGCCAGCAGTTTATCGGCGGTTTACGAGCAGTACTTC. Its translation: CASSLSAVYEQYF.

The genes are TRBV10-3 and TRBJ2-2, with D unresolved. V lost 6 bases and J lost 4, with 6 bases in between. Germline values: CDR1 ENHRY, CDR2 SYGVKD. This CDR3 is 12 amino acids long. The CDR3 nucleotides read TGTGCCATCAGACAAAGCACCGGGGAGCTGTTTTTT. As protein: CAIRQSTGELFF.

The genes are TRBV5-1 and TRBJ2-2, with 9 bases identical to TRBD1. After removal of 2 bases from V and 7 bases from J, the junction contained 3 bases not matched to a gene. The CDR3 loop spans 14 amino acids. CDR1 and CDR2 (germline): SGHRS, YFSETQ. CDR3 region: CASSFGQGRGELFF. DNA of the CDR3: TGCGCCAGCAGCTTCGGACAGGGGCGCGGGGAGCTGTTTTTT.

The chain has TRBV2 and TRBJ2-3; TRBD2 matches 9 bases. The ends lost 0 bases at V and 3 bases at J; junction bases unmatched: 4. CDR3 length equals 16 residues. Per the germline V gene, CDR1 is SNHLY and CDR2 is FYNNEI. The CDR3 loop reads CASSEARGGGTDTQYF. The CDR3, as DNA: TGTGCCAGCAGTGAAGCGCGGGGGGGTGGAACAGATACGCAGTATTTT.

This rearrangement joins TRBV27 to TRBJ2-1, with D perhaps TRBD1 (5 bases). The CDR3 consists of 12 residues. Deletions cut 8 bases from V and 2 bases from J, with 7 bases between. Germline V gene data show CDR1 as MNHEY and CDR2 as SMNVEV (reference sequence). The CDR3 here is CASSGTYNEQFF. CDR3 sequence (DNA): TGTGCCAGCTCAGGGACCTACAATGAGCAGTTCTTC.

The chain joins TRBV19 to TRBJ2-1; 9 bases agree with TRBD2. Germline V gene lookup returns CDR1 LNHDA and CDR2 SQIVND (reference sequence). The CDR3 has 17 residues. The V gene end was trimmed by 1 base and the J gene end by 2 bases; junction bases not matched to a gene: 6. CDR3 sequence reads: CASSIGGGARTYNEQFF. The CDR3 DNA reads TGTGCCAGTAGTATAGGCGGGGGGGCTAGAACCTACAATGAGCAGTTCTTC.

The chain joins TRBV5-1 to TRBJ2-3, with 7 nucleotides matching TRBD1. The V and J ends lost 0 bases and 0 bases, in that order; junction bases with no gene match: 4. This CDR3 is 16 amino acids long. Germline V gene data show CDR1 as SGHRS and CDR2 as YFSETQ. Written as DNA, the CDR3 is TGCGCCAGCAGCTTGGCACAGGGGCCGAGCACAGATACGCAGTATTTT. It encodes CASSLAQGPSTDTQYF.

The V gene is TRBV30, the J gene TRBJ1-4, with D perhaps matching TRBD1 (5 bases). The ends were cut back, 3 bases at V and 8 bases at J, with 13 bases in the middle. Germline V gives CDR1 GTSNPN, CDR2 SVGIG (reference sequence). The CDR3 loop spans 13 amino acids. The CDR3 bases are TGTGCCTGGAGGGGGCGGGGGGTCGAAAAACTGTTTTTT. This gives the protein CAWRGRGVEKLFF.

The CDR3 DNA reads as TGTGCCACTAAAGGTAGCGGGGGCCGAATCCGCACAGATACGCAGTATTTT. It is translated as CATKGSGGRIRTDTQYF. The chain combines TRBV28 with TRBJ2-3, with 9 bases matching TRBD2. Losses at the gene ends were 10 bases for V and 1 base for J; bases not matched to a gene: 15. Germline V gene data show CDR1 as MDHEN and CDR2 as SYDVKM. The CDR3 sequence is 17 residues long.

The chain combines TRBV10-3 with TRBJ2-7; 11 positions match TRBD2. Trimming removed 5 bases from V and 5 bases from J; junction bases left unmatched: 14. The CDR3 loop spans 17 amino acids. Germline V gives CDR1 ENHRY, CDR2 SYGVKD. The CDR3 region is CAISTGFTSGSTHEQYF. The CDR3 coding sequence is TGTGCCATCAGTACGGGATTTACTAGCGGGAGTACCCACGAGCAGTACTTC.

The rearrangement uses TRBV7-2 and TRBJ2-3; no firm D call. Trimming took off 4 bases at V and 10 bases at J, with 18 bases between the two ends. The CDR3 runs to 14 residues. Germline lookup yields CDR1 SGHTA and CDR2 FQGNSA. CDR3: CASSSPLGASPQYF. In DNA form, the CDR3 reads TGTGCCAGCAGCTCACCCCTGGGCGCCTCTCCGCAGTATTTT.

This clone was detected only a few times. The chain links TRBV5-4 to TRBJ1-4; TRBD1 aligns across 8 bases. The CDR3 is 14 residues long. The J segment lost 8 bases and the V segment lost 3 bases, leaving 6 bases of the junction unmatched. Germline lookup yields CDR1 SGHNT and CDR2 YYREEE (reference sequence). CDR3 loop: CASSSDRVGEKLFF. Here the CDR3 DNA reads TGTGCCAGCAGCTCGGACAGGGTAGGGGAAAAACTGTTTTTT.